This entry concerns a single T cell receptor (beta chain). Patients at the Seattle site were enrolled during active infection and followed longitudinally. This CDR3 has 16 amino acids. Germline assignment: CDR1 SGHRS and CDR2 YFSETQ. V was clipped by 1 base and J by 6 bases, with 17 bases between them. This sample was included in a study of blood T cell repertoires in COVID-19. Study-wide context: COVID-19 samples, acute and convalescent, were from the United States, Italy and Spain.

The authors' processing: Reference gene primer amplification gave estimated nucleated cell counts. Using immunoSEQ multiplex PCR, the repertoire was profiled, and TCRdb retains in-frame clones only, with some absent. V, J and clone size reflect that table, while D and trimming were determined from the DNA. The sample records around 310,000 clones, around 90% being singletons. The receptor was isolated from a young woman with COVID-19, enrolled during active disease. Material: peripheral blood. V gene TRBV5-1 combines with J gene TRBJ2-1, with a weak D call TRBD1 (7 bases). CDR3 nucleotides: TGCGCCAGCAGCTTGAGGGGGCCGACTAGGTCCAATGAGCAGTTCTTC. Its protein product is CASSLRGPTRSNEQFF.